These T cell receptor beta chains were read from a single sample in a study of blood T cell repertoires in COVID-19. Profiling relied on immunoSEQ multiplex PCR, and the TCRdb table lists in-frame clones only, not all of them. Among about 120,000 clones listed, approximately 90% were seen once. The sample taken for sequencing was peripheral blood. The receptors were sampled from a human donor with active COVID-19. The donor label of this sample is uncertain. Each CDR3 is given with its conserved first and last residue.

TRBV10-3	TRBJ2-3	CAISETTDTQYF
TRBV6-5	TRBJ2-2	CASRTGTMFTGELFF
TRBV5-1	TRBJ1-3	CASSFGYGNTIYF
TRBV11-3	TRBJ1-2	CASSLKGAGYGYTF
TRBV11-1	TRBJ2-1	CASSLTGSSYNEQFF
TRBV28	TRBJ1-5	CASSLGGYSNQPQHF
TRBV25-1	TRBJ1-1	CASSEDTYGSNTEAFF
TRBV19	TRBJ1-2	CASSIFRPLDANYGYTF
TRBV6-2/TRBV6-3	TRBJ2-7	CASSPSRGLKQYF
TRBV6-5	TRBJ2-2	CASSEGTKLFF
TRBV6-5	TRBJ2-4	CASSYIAGAKNIQYF
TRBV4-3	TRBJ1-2	CASSQYRGSNSGYTF
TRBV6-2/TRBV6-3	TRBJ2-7	CASSSGEYYEQYF
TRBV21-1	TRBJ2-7	CASSKGDRSYYEQYF
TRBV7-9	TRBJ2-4	CASSPFTTLAKYF
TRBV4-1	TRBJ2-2	CASSQEQGGDTGELFF
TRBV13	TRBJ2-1	CASSLVGVNEQFF
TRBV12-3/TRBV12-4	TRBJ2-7	CASSSPLEQYF
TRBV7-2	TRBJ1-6	CASELGGPNSPLHF
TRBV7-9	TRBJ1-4	CASSSFQGGRGEKLFF
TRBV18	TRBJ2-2	CASSPLANGELFF
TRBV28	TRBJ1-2	CASSSLAGFWYGYTF
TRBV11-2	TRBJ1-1	CASSLSGNTEAFF
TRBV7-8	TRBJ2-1	CASRGVWTSGVNEQFF
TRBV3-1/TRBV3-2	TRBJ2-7	CASSLGQGVAEQYF
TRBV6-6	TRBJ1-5	CASSIRQGANQPQHF
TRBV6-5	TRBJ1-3	CASRGDRRSGNTIYF
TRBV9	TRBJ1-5	CASSVSSGVNQPQHF
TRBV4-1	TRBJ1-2	CASSQDTGQGVRGYTF
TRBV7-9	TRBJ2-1	CASSLVLVGEQFF
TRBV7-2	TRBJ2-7	CASSTGNYYEQYF
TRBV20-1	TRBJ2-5	CSASRRLETQYF
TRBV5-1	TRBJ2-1	CASSTGKYNEQFF
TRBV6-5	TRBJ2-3	CASSDFQKADTQYF
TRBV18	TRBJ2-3	CASSPSSGGVTDTQYF
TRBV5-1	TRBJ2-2	CASASGVTGELFF
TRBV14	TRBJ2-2	CASSRLGQTGELFF
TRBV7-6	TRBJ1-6	CASSLGRVEGVNSPLHF
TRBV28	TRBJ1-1	CASRPGWNTEAFF
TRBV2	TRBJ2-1	CASSALKNSEQFF